Sequencing of this T cell receptor (beta chain) was carried out in a study of blood T cell repertoires in COVID-19. Assay used: immunoSEQ multiplex PCR; TCRdb lists only in-frame clones, some missing. The sample holds 80,000 to 100,000 clones, over 70% seen once. The CDR3 spans 13 residues. V lost 5 bases to trimming and J lost 3 bases, with 12 bases between them. Germline lookup yields CDR1 SGHRS and CDR2 YFSETQ. J is TRBJ2-7 and V is TRBV5-1; TRBD1 is a possible D gene (5 bases). This clonotype originated in a man aged 45-60 years who had recovered from COVID-19. Sequencing used peripheral blood. The CDR3 spells CASRPGSLYEQYF. The CDR3 DNA sequence: TGCGCCAGCAGGCCAGGGTCCCTCTACGAGCAGTACTTC.